This TCR beta chain was sequenced for a study of blood T cell repertoires in COVID-19. Background on the study: COVID-19 samples from acute and convalescent phases originated in the United States, Italy and Spain. The cDNA or gDNA used as material had been derived from T cells, B-cell-depleted T cells, or PBMCs.

The authors' processing: Estimation of nucleated cell counts relied on the amplification of reference gene primers. Repertoires were generated with immunoSEQ multiplex PCR, while TCRdb's copy carries only in-frame clones and drops some. V and J calls and clone size follow that table, whereas D and trimming were derived from the DNA. The profile shows 65,000 to 75,000 clones, more than 75% of them singletons. CDR1 is SGHTA and CDR2 is FQGNSA in the germline V gene. Trimming took off 5 bases at V and 3 bases at J, with 14 bases between the two ends. This CDR3 has 15 amino acids. This chain uses TRBV7-2 with TRBJ1-5; D is uncertain. The sequencing input was peripheral blood. The TCR comes from a woman older than 75 with active or convalescent COVID-19. The DNA for the CDR3 is TGTGCCAGCAGCGTGAGCGGATCCTACAATCAGCCCCAGCATTTT. Its translation: CASSVSGSYNQPQHF.